The present entry profiles one T cell receptor beta chain with its context. This sample stems from a study of shared clonotypes between healthy human individuals. Terminally differentiated effector memory CD45RA+ cells were left out of the naive CD8 fraction, which was CD45RO-negative and positively selected for CCR7. Donors were Caucasian adults residing in Nashville, Tennessee, USA. At deep level, the assay was performed. Sequencing used immunoSEQ multiplex PCR; TCRdb keeps in-frame clones, though not all of them. Among roughly 590,000 clones, around 95% were seen once, and the ten largest hold about 0.11%. Trimming cost V 1 base and J 11 bases; bases outside gene matches: 6. The CDR3 consists of 14 residues. Germline loops: CDR1 MRHNA, CDR2 SNTAGT.

The sequence came from a woman in her thirties in good health. The chain recombines TRBV6-4 with TRBJ2-2; 8 nucleotides align to TRBD2. What was sequenced was naive CD8+ T cells sorted from blood. This CDR3 is CASSDFPAGGELFF. The DNA for the CDR3 is TGTGCCAGCAGTGACTTCCCGGCGGGAGGCGAGCTGTTTTTT.